This TCR beta chain is from a study of T cells after yellow fever vaccination. Study-wide results and limits: Of the clonotypes, a small share occurred in both CD4 and CD8 compartments. Though weaker, the secondary response peaked faster, on day 5 versus 15.

A word on this clonotype: What it binds is not known.

It was through 5'RACE template switching that TCR cDNA was made, with a universal primer site and UMIs added. TCRdb processed the 5' RACE reads anew with MiXCR; each CDR3 protein has one entry. The data show around 400,000 distinct CDR3 sequences, approximately 10% seen once. The sequencing here drew on PBMCs, taken on the day of the first yellow fever vaccination. This clonotype was obtained from a man between 18 and 35 years old who received the YFV17D yellow fever vaccine.

Here the CDR3 reads CSVSRDSYEQYF. The CDR3 DNA reads TGCAGCGTTTCCCGTGACTCCTACGAGCAGTACTTC. The V gene is TRBV29-1, the J gene TRBJ2-7; D remains unclear. This CDR3 has 12 amino acids. Trimming removed 5 bases at V and 0 bases at J, with 8 bases between. Germline CDR1 is SQVTM and CDR2 is ANQGSEA.